Given below is one T cell receptor (beta chain) in context. Its antigen remains unknown. Germline V gene lookup returns CDR1 SGHAT and CDR2 FQDESV (reference sequence). CDR3 length: 12 amino acids. Trimming left V 5 bases short and J 7 bases short, with 11 bases between. This sample was taken from a study of cytomegalovirus exposure and HLA in healthy donors. The study, taken as a whole, reports: Common viral pathogens seemed, in a later analysis, to connect with several of the most significant clusters. Roughly uniform depth of sequencing across donors was assumed in presence/absence analyses.

Primers: 60 Vbeta forward and 13 Jbeta reverse. Data came from immunoSEQ multiplex PCR; TCRdb stores just in-frame clones and leaves some out. The table shows about 190,000 clones, with approximately 80% occurring only once. Sequenced input: PBMCs. The chain carries TRBV11-1 and TRBJ1-1; D is uncertain. This clonotype originated in a woman in her forties or fifties in good health and CMV-seropositive. In DNA, the CDR3 is TGTGCCAGCAGCCTGATGGGCGTTGAAGCTTTCTTT. Its translation is CASSLMGVEAFF.